This TCR beta chain was identified during a study of cytomegalovirus exposure and HLA in healthy donors (dated by TCRdb to about 2017). With regard to the full study: In an earlier analysis of under 750 of the donors, less than 350 Gb of sequence data and 100 million or so unique TCR beta sequences from about 179 million T cells were reported. Class I and class II HLA loci were covered by the typing at four-digit resolution. The study used immunosequencing to profile the T cell repertoires of 666 subjects and linked those repertoires to cytomegalovirus serostatus. The study aimed to test whether signatures of past pathogen exposure could be identified by cataloging public T cell receptors. Donor age, sex, ethnicity and CMV serostatus were compiled together with the repertoire data. Roughly 5 DR-DQ haplotypes were treated as single units for association and clustering because of strong linkage in the cohort. The number of typed donors differed by locus: roughly 629-640 for A, B, C, DRB1 and DQB1; 500 to 550 for DQA1; some 590 for DPA1; and around 490 for DPB1. To decide whether each TCR beta V gene segment behaved as functional or pseudogenic, an earlier analysis of over 500 of the donors relied on high-throughput TCR beta sequencing. Of the approximately 400 genotyped donors, approximately 83% fell in the genetic ancestry cluster associated with self-reported Caucasian donors. Among a few hundred genotyped donors of the cohort, an average of around 240,000 unique TCR beta nucleotide sequences were sequenced per donor, roughly 18% of them non-productive. A later analysis re-analyzed previously published TCR beta repertoires from about 600 donors and added high-resolution HLA genotyping to study TCR occurrence patterns. To predict cytomegalovirus infection status, the study combined high-throughput TCR immunosequencing, statistical association of individual TCRs with disease status, and machine learning. In addition to the first cohort of approximately 650 subjects, a separate validation cohort of approximately 130 different subjects was used. A later genetic analysis used genome-wide SNP genotypes for 398 of the 666 donors, treating that subset as a discovery cohort. Every repertoire in the discovery cohort had been generated on one and the same sequencing platform. About 330 gigabases of sequencing data and around 88 million unique TCR sequences made up an early release that covered approximately 650 HLA-typed donors. Rather than drawing on any new phenotypic data, the later analysis identified candidate immune exposures from TCR beta sequences and the way those sequences occurred across donors.

From a lookup of the germline V gene (reference sequence), CDR1 and CDR2 are LNHDA and SQIVND. Spanning cysteine to phenylalanine, the CDR3 consists of 15 amino acids. Of all the DNA, just the CDR3 is kept, 45 bases in frame from base 1. The junction carries 15 bases between V and J, which are trimmed by 2 bases and 5 bases respectively. The cohort was made up of 650 to 700 healthy bone marrow donors. At the time of sampling, every cohort member was nominally healthy, though immune exposures that went unrecorded were likely present. The donor was CMV seronegative and was included in the group of a few hundred seronegative cohort members. A peripheral blood sample was collected from each donor, and TCR beta sequencing was performed on peripheral blood mononuclear cells. Genomic DNA was extracted from the blood cell samples with the Qiagen DNeasy Blood Extraction Kit. Notes on this clone: Its antigen specificity is not known. No much larger clonotype is one base removed from it; base qualities were not supplied.

Library creation used the immunoSEQ multiplex PCR assay. The multiplex PCR relied on a mix of 60 forward primers for TCR Vbeta segments and 13 reverse primers for TCR Jbeta segments. The CDR3 region of rearranged TCR beta genes was amplified from genomic DNA with a multiplex PCR assay. The amplified TCR beta libraries were sequenced on the Illumina HiSeq System as 87-base-pair reads. The paper's data handling went like this. In a later analysis, approximately 74 million unique TCR beta chains were counted across the 650 to 750 repertoires, and roughly 9.9 million of these chains were shared by at least two donors. To remove PCR and sequencing errors, raw reads were error-corrected and collapsed into unique sequences using a nearest-neighbor algorithm that merged closely related sequences. V, D and J gene segments were assigned by aligning CDR3 sequences to IMGT reference sequences. For a sequence to be retained, a match of at least six nucleotides was required to both a V gene segment and a J gene segment. A rearrangement counted as productive if the CDR3 had no stop codons and remained in frame with V and J, and every other rearrangement counted as non-productive. Following IMGT convention, CDR3 was defined as the stretch from the second conserved V-encoded cysteine up to the conserved J-encoded phenylalanine. Sequences without an unambiguous match to a single V gene segment were excluded from the earlier analysis of about 640 of the donors. An earlier analysis of 587 of the donors called V segments functional above 56.7% productive rearrangements and segregating when the between-donor standard deviation exceeded 5%. A statistical classification framework was built to diagnose cytomegalovirus status from the catalog of TCR beta chain sequences. V and J gene assignment, in a later analysis, came from comparing TCR nucleotide sequences with IMGT/GENE-DB human TR gene sequences. A later analysis assigned CDR3 sequences and most-parsimonious VDJ recombination scenarios with the TCRdist pipeline. A later analysis defined each TCR beta chain by its CDR3 amino acid sequence plus V-gene family, and excluded reads lacking a unique V-gene family. In a later analysis, several hundred highly shared, low-generation-probability nucleotide sequences were removed to address suspected cross-contamination and a sequencing artifact. For each public chain, a later analysis derived a clonal expansion index from normalized ranks of inferred template counts within each repertoire. Generation probabilities in a later analysis came from a VDJ recombination model fitted to out-of-frame rearrangements, and those results were checked against IGoR. Hypergeometric tests were used in a later analysis to score TCR-TCR, TCR-HLA and TCR-CMV co-occurrence, with a repertoire-size bias correction applied to the TCR pairs. In a later analysis, false discovery rates were estimated by permuting HLA or CMV assignments 20 times. A later analysis grouped co-occurring TCRs with DBSCAN, adding TCRdist sequence similarity when clustering within HLA-allele-positive subsets. For co-occurrence clustering, repertoires with fewer than 30,000 or more than 120,000 public chains were excluded, along with a handful of repertoires with anomalous nucleotide sharing. TCRdb provides this immuneACCESS table in a form limited to in-frame rearrangements. Some clones are lacking; in checked studies, under half of them reflect an unresolved V gene, and why the rest are absent is not known. That table supplies the V and J calls and clone size; D and trimming were determined from the DNA. Recorded for this sample are around 150,000 clones; around four fifths of them occurred a single time. The top ten hold approximately 1.5% of the sample.

Points the paper makes about the study in general: According to the authors, the approach could potentially be generalized to other disease states and immunological phenotypes. The cohort was sequenced for TCR beta chains only, and without alpha or paired-chain data the features that could be detected were limited. Most CMV-associated TCR beta chains appeared to be HLA-restricted in a later analysis, and the HLA associations seemed to be driven largely by CMV exposure. Compared with equally common non-associated chains, HLA-associated TCR beta chains in a later analysis were more clonally expanded and had lower generation probabilities. The sequencing pipeline was judged likely to have produced a cluster of highly shared sequence variants as a technical artifact. A further reported finding was that TCR beta sequences accurately predicted the HLA-A and HLA-B alleles for most subjects in the first cohort. In a later genetic analysis, fewer N-insertions in productive TCRs were reported among donors in an Asian-associated ancestry cluster than the roughly 640-donor mean. In a later genetic analysis, a missense DCLRE1C variant was associated with V-gene and J-gene trimming of TCR beta chains, and the association was replicated in an independent cohort. Strong co-occurrence of HLA alleles, especially DR and DQ, made assigning TCR associations to individual alleles difficult. A later analysis associated around 16,000 TCR beta sequences with specific HLA alleles at a false discovery rate of 0.05. In both the original and validation cohorts, the classifier was reported to diagnose cytomegalovirus status with high specificity and sensitivity. In vitro tests confirmed that a few of the cytomegalovirus-associated TCR beta chains recognize cytomegalovirus antigens. Correlated functional status among segregating V segments might be attributable to linkage disequilibrium, but an unknown experimental factor could not be ruled out. According to a later analysis, TCR association rates differed among HLA loci, with DRB1 alleles showing the most associated TCRs and HLA-C alleles showing the fewest. In an earlier analysis of about 550 of the donors, most TCR beta V segments were observed in productive rearrangements about 87% or about 30% of the time, broadly matching IMGT annotations. Some IMGT-functional V segments, including TRBV6-2 and TRBV6-3, could not be told apart with the 87-base-pair reads, so those segments were excluded. While some public TCRs were present in many individuals, most TCR sequences turned up only very rarely across donors. Immune exposure information for the cohort was limited to CMV serostatus. A later analysis reported that several top co-occurrence clusters appeared linked to parvovirus B19, influenza, CMV and Epstein-Barr virus. Because HLA typing was unavailable for some donors at each locus, only the typed subset was used in association tests. The study gave a list of 150 to 200 TCR beta chains associated with cytomegalovirus. Because counts were too low, seventeen rarely observed V segments, including chromosome 9 orphons, were left out of the earlier analysis of about 500 of the donors. Sequencing depth was assumed to be roughly uniform across donors in the presence/absence analyses, though that assumption may not hold.

This sequence originates from a woman in her thirties in good health and CMV-seronegative. Input material: PBMCs. The receptor chain draws on TRBV19 and TRBJ2-5; possibly the D gene is TRBD1, per 5 matching bases. Read as DNA, the sequence is TGTGCCAGTAGTATACAGCAGGGTTGGGGCGAGACCCAGTACTTC. It translates as CASSIQQGWGETQYF.